Listed below are T cell receptor beta chains from one sample, sequenced in a study of T cells in Graves' hyperthyroidism and ophthalmopathy. TCRdb redid the calling of the multiplex PCR reads with MiXCR, one entry per CDR3 protein. The table shows fewer than 350,000 distinct CDR3 sequences, with roughly 23% occurring only once. Source material: blood. All receptors derive from a woman aged 45 to 65 with Graves' hyperthyroidism. CDR3s include the opening cysteine and the closing phenylalanine or tryptophan. A D gene is named only where the DNA matches it firmly. Expanded clones are given a class, and other clones once, few, many or no size at all.

d_call | j_call | v_call | clone_size | cdr3_nt | cdr3_aa
- | TRBJ1-5 | TRBV2 | many | TGTGCCAGCAGTGAGGGTTCGGGCAATCAGCCCCAGCATTTT | CASSEGSGNQPQHF
- | TRBJ2-1 | TRBV12-3/TRBV12-4 | many | TGTGCCAGCAGTCAGTCCCCCAATGAGCAGTTCTTC | CASSQSPNEQFF
- | TRBJ2-7 | TRBV12-3/TRBV12-4 | few | TGTGCCAGCAGTTTGGGGACGGAATACGAGCAGTACTTC | CASSLGTEYEQYF
TRBD2 | TRBJ2-5 | TRBV30 | many | TGTGCCTGGAGTGTACCGTTAGCGGGGGTTCACCAAGAGACCCAGTACTTC | CAWSVPLAGVHQETQYF
TRBD1 | TRBJ1-1 | TRBV29-1 | many | TGCAGCGTTGAGTCCCGGGACAGGGTTTCTGAAGCTTTCTTT | CSVESRDRVSEAFF
- | TRBJ2-1 | TRBV28 | many | TGTGCCAGCAGCCGTAACGGGGCAGGATACAATGAGCAGTTCTTC | CASSRNGAGYNEQFF
TRBD2 | TRBJ2-3 | TRBV7-6 | many | TGTGCCAGCAGCTTTAGGGCCGGGACTAGCGGGAGTACTGGCACAGATACGCAGTATTTT | CASSFRAGTSGSTGTDTQYF
- | TRBJ1-1 | TRBV3-1 | many | TGTGCCAGCAGCCAAGTCGAGGGGCGCGGGAGGAACACTGAAGCTTTCTTT | CASSQVEGRGRNTEAFF
TRBD1 | TRBJ1-5 | TRBV19 | few | TGTGCCAGTAGTATCGACCCGGGACAGGGGGCAAGGAATCAGCCCCAGCATTTT | CASSIDPGQGARNQPQHF
- | TRBJ2-7 | TRBV20-1 | - | TGCAGTGCTAGCGGTGGGATGACTGACCTACGTGAGCAGTACTTC | CSASGGMTDLREQYF
- | TRBJ2-5 | TRBV4-1 | - | TGCGCCAGCAGCCAAGATCAGGGCGGTTTGGAGACCCAGTACTTC | CASSQDQGGLETQYF
- | TRBJ1-1 | TRBV3-1 | many | TGTGCCAGCAGCCAAGCCGGACTACCGAACACTGAAGCTTTCTTT | CASSQAGLPNTEAFF
TRBD1 | TRBJ2-7 | TRBV5-6 | many | TGTGCCAGCAGCCCCCTGACAGGGGGCGGAACCTACGAGCAGTACTTC | CASSPLTGGGTYEQYF
- | TRBJ1-6 | TRBV10-3 | - | TGTGCCATCAGTGAGTCAATAACTACTAATTCACCCCTCCACTTT | CAISESITTNSPLHF
TRBD1 | TRBJ2-7 | TRBV5-1 | - | TGCGCCAGCAGTTTAGACAGGGGTGGGGAGCAGTACTTC | CASSLDRGGEQYF
- | TRBJ2-7 | TRBV30 | many | TGTGCCTGCAAAGCCCTAGCCCAGCGCGAGCAGTACTTC | CACKALAQREQYF
- | TRBJ2-7 | TRBV27 | - | TGTGCCAGCAGTTTATTGGCCGGGTTGAACGAGCAGTACTTC | CASSLLAGLNEQYF
TRBD1 | TRBJ2-2 | TRBV5-1 | many | TGCGCCAGCAGCACCGGACAGGACTTCGCCGGGGAGCTGTTTTTT | CASSTGQDFAGELFF
TRBD2 | TRBJ2-2 | TRBV19 | - | TGTGCCAGTAGCCTACTAGCGGGGTCGAACACCGGGGAGCTGTTTTTT | CASSLLAGSNTGELFF
- | TRBJ2-1 | TRBV11-2 | few | TGTGCCAGCAGTCCCGTGGGAGGAACCTGGCTTAAGCAGTTCTTC | CASSPVGGTWLKQFF
- | TRBJ1-5 | TRBV2 | - | TGTGCCAGCGATGGGGGCGCCGATCAGCCCCAGCATTTT | CASDGGADQPQHF
- | TRBJ2-1 | TRBV6-5 | few | TGTGCCAGCAGTTACACCGCGACTTATTACAATGAGCAGTTCTTC | CASSYTATYYNEQFF
- | TRBJ1-4 | TRBV18 | - | TGTGCCACCTCATCCAATGAAAAACTGTTTTTT | CATSSNEKLFF
TRBD2 | TRBJ2-5 | TRBV24-1 | few | TGTGCCACCAGTGAACGCGGGGGGGCCTCAGAGACCCAGTACTTC | CATSERGGASETQYF
TRBD2 | TRBJ2-5 | TRBV30 | - | TGTGCCTGGAAGGTTTTGGTAGCGGGGAACCAAGAGACCCAGTACTTC | CAWKVLVAGNQETQYF
- | TRBJ2-7 | TRBV29-1 | - | TGCAGCGCCCGGGACCCCTACGAGCAGTACTTC | CSARDPYEQYF
- | TRBJ2-7 | TRBV29-1 | - | TGCAGCGTTGTACTTGCCCTCACATACGAGCAGTACTTC | CSVVLALTYEQYF
- | TRBJ2-7 | TRBV3-1 | - | TGTGCCAGCAGCCAAGGGGTGGGCCGCGAGCAGTACTTC | CASSQGVGREQYF
- | TRBJ2-4 | TRBV5-1 | - | TGCGCCAGCAGCTTGGACACCCGCATAGCCAAAAACATTCAGTACTTC | CASSLDTRIAKNIQYF
- | TRBJ2-2 | TRBV7-3 | few | TGTGCCAGCAGCTTACCCCCTACGGGACTTAACACCGGGGAGCTGTTTTTT | CASSLPPTGLNTGELFF
- | TRBJ1-6 | TRBV28 | - | TGTGCCAGCGCCCAGTTCCAGAATTCACCCCTCCACTTT | CASAQFQNSPLHF
- | TRBJ2-7 | TRBV29-1 | - | TGCAGCGTGACAGAAAGCTCCTACGAGCAGTACTTC | CSVTESSYEQYF
TRBD1 | TRBJ2-3 | TRBV19 | few | TGTGCCAGTAGTCCGGGGACAGGGATGGATACGCAGTATTTT | CASSPGTGMDTQYF
TRBD1 | TRBJ1-1 | TRBV29-1 | many | TGCAGCGTTGAATTCCGGGACAGGGCGGCTTTCTTT | CSVEFRDRAAFF
- | TRBJ1-4 | TRBV30 | many | TGTGCCTGGAGTGAGGGGCCTAATGAAAAACTGTTTTTT | CAWSEGPNEKLFF
TRBD2 | TRBJ2-3 | TRBV2 | many | TGTGCCAGCAGTCGGACTAGCGGGAGACCCGCAGTCCAAGCAGATACGCAGTATTTT | CASSRTSGRPAVQADTQYF
- | TRBJ1-5 | TRBV2 | many | TGTGCCAGCAGCAGGGGACGCAATCAGCCCCAGCATTTT | CASSRGRNQPQHF
- | TRBJ1-5 | TRBV6-2/TRBV6-3 | - | TGTGCCACATGGAGTTATGCAAGCGGCGGCAGGGTTGGACAGCCCCAGCATTTT | CATWSYASGGRVGQPQHF
- | TRBJ2-1 | TRBV7-2 | - | TGTGCCAGCAGCTTAGCGGTGGCCTCCTACAATGAGCAGTTCTTC | CASSLAVASYNEQFF
TRBD1 | TRBJ2-5 | TRBV30 | many | TGTGCCTGGAGTGAGGGGACAGGGAGACCTAAGGAGACCCAGTACTTC | CAWSEGTGRPKETQYF
- | TRBJ2-7 | TRBV14 | - | TGTGCCAGCAGGGCCCGGGGCAGAGCTTCCTACGAGCAGTACTTC | CASRARGRASYEQYF
- | TRBJ1-2 | TRBV20-1 | - | TGCAGTGCTAGAGTGGGCAGCTCACAGGACTACACCTTC | CSARVGSSQDYTF
- | TRBJ2-7 | TRBV11-2 | many | TGTGCCAGCAGCGCTCGGGGTGGAGGGGAAAACGAGCAGTACTTC | CASSARGGGENEQYF
- | TRBJ2-2 | TRBV10-3 | - | TGTGCCACCAGTGACTCAAGGCAGGGCACCGGGGAGCTGTTTTTT | CATSDSRQGTGELFF
TRBD2 | TRBJ2-5 | TRBV20-1 | - | TGCAGTGCCACCTCGGGACTAGCGGGGGGCCTGGGACTGGAGACCCAGTACTTC | CSATSGLAGGLGLETQYF
TRBD2 | TRBJ2-7 | TRBV5-8 | - | TGTGCCAGCAGCTTTACTAGCGGGCCTTCCTACGAGCAGTACTTC | CASSFTSGPSYEQYF
- | TRBJ1-5 | TRBV28 | - | TGTGCCAGCAGTTTAACACAGAGAAATCAGCCCCAGCATTTT | CASSLTQRNQPQHF
- | TRBJ1-5 | TRBV12-3/TRBV12-4 | - | TGTGCCAGCAGTGGAGCGCTCCGAAGCAATCAGCCCCAGCATTTT | CASSGALRSNQPQHF
- | TRBJ2-3 | TRBV6-4 | - | TGTGCCAGCAGTGCCATGGGGAGCACAGATACGCAGTATTTT | CASSAMGSTDTQYF
- | TRBJ2-6 | TRBV27 | - | TGTGCCAGCAGTCCCCGATTTAGTCCCCTCTCTGGGGCCAACGTCCTGACTTTC | CASSPRFSPLSGANVLTF
- | TRBJ1-5 | TRBV7-8 | - | TGTGCCAGCAGCTTAGAAAAGGCGGCTGGCACCAATCAGCCCCAGCATTTT | CASSLEKAAGTNQPQHF
TRBD1 | TRBJ2-3 | TRBV12-5 | many | TGTGCTAGTGGTTTGGTACGCACAGGGGGCTTTTTAGATACGCAGTATTTT | CASGLVRTGGFLDTQYF
- | TRBJ2-3 | TRBV2 | few | TGTGCCAGCAGTGGCAACGGAGAAGTGACAGATACGCAGTATTTT | CASSGNGEVTDTQYF
TRBD1 | TRBJ1-2 | TRBV4-1 | many | TGCGCCAGCAGCCAAGTGGGACAGGCCCTGTCTAACTATGGCTACACCTTC | CASSQVGQALSNYGYTF
TRBD1 | TRBJ2-5 | TRBV6-2/TRBV6-3 | many | TGTGCCAGCAGTTGGGACAGGGTAGGAGAGACCCAGTACTTC | CASSWDRVGETQYF
- | TRBJ1-2 | TRBV10-3 | - | TGTGCCATCAGTGATCTTTCAGGCCATAACTATGGCTACACCTTC | CAISDLSGHNYGYTF
TRBD1 | TRBJ1-2 | TRBV28 | many | TGTGCCAGCAGTTTTAGCGGGACAGGGGGCGCGAGCTATGGCTACACCTTC | CASSFSGTGGASYGYTF